The entry that follows covers one T cell receptor beta chain sequence. Its cognate antigen has yet to be identified. Base qualities are not at hand, and no much larger clone is one base apart. The sample comes from a study of blood T cell repertoires in COVID-19 (dated by TCRdb to about 2020). Concerning the study at large: The collaborator samples originated in the United States, Italy and Spain and spanned the acute and convalescent phases of COVID-19. Samples came from the ongoing ImmuneRACE study (first 160 participants) plus 1,254 subjects from 6 global collaborators. A de-identified subject ID, COVID-19 status, age in years and sex were almost always included in the sample metadata. Where available, HLA class I and class II types were obtained from metadata supplied by the sample provider rather than from assay-based typing. The repertoires were released in a freely available public database intended as a resource for research on the immune response to SARS-CoV-2. The prospective study material was composed of cDNA or gDNA derived from T cells, B-cell-depleted T cells, or PBMCs. The dataset comprised deeply sampled blood TCRbeta repertoires from subjects exposed to, actively infected with, or recovered from COVID-19.

Paper-wide results and their limitations: Clinical and demographic metadata were provided uncurated, with the amount varying by source and participant.

According to the germline V gene, CDR1 reads SGHTA and CDR2 reads FQGNSA. The CDR3, from cysteine to phenylalanine, totals 16 residues. Only the CDR3 portion is preserved as DNA: 48 bases, with reading frame beginning at the first base. V is reduced by 4 bases and J by 4 bases, leaving a spacing of 19 bases between them. At one collaborating source in Seattle, patients were enrolled during active infection and were followed longitudinally through the course of disease. Collaborating institutions collected whole blood in K2EDTA tubes following their own protocols. For TCRbeta analysis, collaborator samples were shipped as frozen whole blood, as isolated PBMCs, or as DNA extracted from either sample type. TCRbeta CDR3 regions were amplified from genomic DNA using the immunoSEQ Assay, a bias-controlled multiplex PCR. Per the original workflow: The number of nucleated cells in each sample was estimated by amplification of reference gene primers within the assay. Sequence reads were collapsed and filtered to measure the absolute abundance of every unique TCRbeta CDR3 rearrangement. For each sample, productive Simpson clonality was calculated as the square root of Simpson's diversity index across productive rearrangements. TCRdb stores this immuneACCESS table with in-frame sequences only. Part of the clones is absent; in the studies checked, under half of the shortfall reflects unresolved V genes, and no reason is known for the rest. For V, J and clone size, that table is used; D and trimming come from the DNA. This sample has almost 200,000 clones in its table, and 85% of those were observed once. The ten top clones hold 0.8% to 0.95% of the sample.

Here the chain combines TRBV7-2 and TRBJ1-1, with TRBD1 perhaps the D gene, on 6 matching bases. Source material: peripheral blood. The TCR was taken from a man in his fifties or sixties with COVID-19, enrolled during active disease. The nucleotide sequence is given as TGTGCCAGCAGCTCGCCCACAGGGCGCCTCGGCACTGAAGCTTTCTTT. This yields the protein CASSSPTGRLGTEAFF.